The table lists the clone carrying this T cell receptor beta chain with many counts. As yet, its antigen is unknown. RNA transcripts gave rise to amplified TCR beta CDR3 regions. In the first-round RT-PCR of the TCR CDR3, the HTBI primer set was used. A single record per CDR3 protein comes from TCRdb applying MiXCR to the multiplex PCR reads. This table has about 210,000 distinct CDR3 sequences, roughly a sixth appearing once. This record belongs to a study of T cells in Graves' hyperthyroidism and ophthalmopathy. Points from the study as a whole: Prediction of ophthalmopathy progression came a median around 6 months pre-onset.

Hyperthyroidism was newly diagnosed in patients aged 18 to 65 (duration under 2 months). It was around 10 ml of fresh peripheral blood that supplied the PBMCs. V lost 4 bases to trimming and J lost 4 bases, with 12 bases between them. CDR1 is DFQATT and CDR2 is SNEGSKA in the germline V gene (reference sequence). The CDR3 totals 13 residues. The clonotype originates from a man aged 50 to 59 with Graves' hyperthyroidism. The rearrangement uses TRBV20-1 and TRBJ2-3; possibly TRBD1 for D (5 bases). Sequencing used blood. The CDR3 region has the DNA TGCAGTGCTATACAACAGGTGTCAGATACGCAGTATTTT. Residues: CSAIQQVSDTQYF.